This TCR beta chain was sequenced for a study of Graves' ophthalmopathy and Graves' hyperthyroidism. RNA transcripts yielded amplified TCR beta CDR3 regions. First-round RT-PCR employed HTBI primers, with a second-round multiplex PCR after it. One entry per CDR3 protein, called by TCRdb with MiXCR from the multiplex PCR reads. There are about 1.1 million distinct CDR3 sequences in the sample; roughly two fifths occur only once, and 11% lies in the top ten. Germline CDR1 is MDHEN and CDR2 is SYDVKM. V was trimmed by 5 bases and J by 4 bases, leaving 18 bases between them. This CDR3 comprises 15 residues. This clonotype was observed a handful of times.

This receptor was identified in an adult man with Graves' hyperthyroidism. This sequence joins TRBV28 and TRBJ2-7; D uncertain. Sequences were obtained from peripheral blood or thyroid tissue (not recorded which). The CDR3 protein is CASSAPRKGRYEQYF. DNA of the CDR3: TGTGCCAGCAGTGCCCCCAGGAAAGGAAGGTACGAGCAGTACTTC.